The clone carrying this T cell receptor beta chain was seen a few times. TCRdb itself ran the RT-PCR reads through MiXCR, one entry per CDR3 protein. The data show hundreds of thousands of distinct CDR3 sequences, with around 11% seen just once and roughly 9.6% held by the top ten. This CDR3 has 15 residues. Deletions cut 1 base from V and 5 bases from J, with 14 bases between. Germline V CDR1 and CDR2: MGHRA, YSYEKL. This specimen belongs to a study of response to subunit inactivated influenza vaccine. These same records also appear under a second study, on T cells expressing NK-cell markers. That paper adds: Making the TCR beta cDNA relied on 5'RACE template switching with UMIs. Sorted CD3+CD56-NKG2C+, CD3+CD56+NKG2C+ and CD3+CD56+NKG2C- T cells supplied the TCR beta repertoires. Seven of the eight sequenced donors were HCMV-seropositive; one was seronegative.

The V call is TRBV4-1, the J call TRBJ1-2; no definite D call. This TCR was sampled from a man aged 45-60 years who received an inactivated influenza vaccine. The starting material was PBMCs from blood, obtained on the day of vaccination. The CDR3: CASSQGLGYRYGYTF. The DNA of the CDR3 is TGCGCCAGCAGCCAAGGTTTGGGGTATCGGTATGGCTACACCTTC.